This TCR beta chain was sequenced in a study of blood T cell repertoires in COVID-19. The CDR3 totals 15 residues. Per germline, CDR1 SNHLY and CDR2 FYNNEI. Unmatched junction bases numbered 7, after V lost 7 bases and J lost 5 bases. The assay was immunoSEQ multiplex PCR, and TCRdb's table has in-frame clones only and misses some. The sample includes about 190,000 clones, approximately 80% seen only once; the top ten take about 13%. Sequenced material: peripheral blood. The rearrangement uses TRBV2 and TRBJ2-3; 12 bases match TRBD2. The sequence was collected from a man aged 45-65 years who had recovered from COVID-19. CDR3 bases: TGTGCCAGCAATGTACTAGCGGGAGGTGGAGATACGCAGTATTTT. Translated, it gives CASNVLAGGGDTQYF.